This paragraph reports one TCR beta chain. Its antigen is unknown. The read terminates 3 residues ahead of where the CDR3 ends, so the germline J gene completes it. The method was immunoSEQ multiplex PCR; TCRdb's version includes in-frame clones alone and lacks a portion of them. Here the sample table reports several thousand clones. The data were obtained in a study of T cell clonality in common variable immunodeficiency. Study-level findings and limits: Fewer deletions and N-nucleotide insertions were reportedly seen in common variable immunodeficiency TCR beta sequences.

Germline V lookup: CDR1 KGHSH, CDR2 LQKENI. The V gene end was trimmed by 5 bases and the J gene end by 3 bases; junction bases not matched to a gene: 15. CDR3 size: 17 residues. The source is a human donor with common variable immunodeficiency. The sample taken for sequencing was peripheral blood mononuclear cells. The chain couples TRBV18 to TRBJ2-5, with 7 bases aligning to TRBD2. The part of the CDR3 DNA that was read is TGTGCCAGCTCATCACGTTCGAATCCCCGGGGGGAAGAGACC. Its protein product is CASSSRSNPRGEET. Given in full, the CDR3 is CASSSRSNPRGEETQYF.